The entry below gives a single TCR beta chain sequence along with its context. Its antigen is unidentified. The CDR3 has 12 residues. Per germline, CDR1 SQVTM and CDR2 ANQGSEA. The V and J ends lost 7 bases and 4 bases respectively, with 10 bases between them. The sample originates from a study of post-analysis software for immune sequencing data. Study context: Relapsing-remitting, secondary progressive and progressive-relapsing multiple sclerosis were all included among the disease courses. Findings of the study overall: Samples from one preparation batch, clustered by F measure, grouped strongly together. TRBV5-6, TRBV5-1 and TRBV20-1 belonged to a set of about five TRBV segments that were more frequent in patients than controls. Controls' normalized Chao1 diversity significantly exceeded that of multiple sclerosis patients.

Built from TCR beta cDNA, the libraries had unique molecular identifiers in them. Each sample of about 0.95 to 11 million input T cells yielded 500,000 or so cDNA molecules, so each molecule approximated one T cell. TCRdb analysed the PCR reads with MiXCR anew, one entry per CDR3 protein. The table shows under 650,000 distinct CDR3 sequences, with around 44% occurring only once. This sequence was found in a girl aged 5-17 years with multiple sclerosis. The source material was blood. The J gene is TRBJ2-2, the V gene TRBV29-1, with unresolved D. In nucleotides, the CDR3 is TGCAGCGCCCGGACGGTCACCGGGGAGCTGTTTTTT. Its protein product is CSARTVTGELFF.